This section outlines one TCR beta chain sequence together with its context. V lost 2 bases, J lost 5 bases, and 7 bases lay in between. Germline V gene sequence: CDR1 MNHEY, CDR2 SVGAGI. The CDR3 totals 13 residues. Data came from immunoSEQ multiplex PCR; TCRdb stores just in-frame clones and leaves some out. Of about 260,000 clones in the sample, roughly nine tenths were seen once. This sample was taken from a study of blood T cell repertoires in COVID-19. The origin of this receptor is a woman aged 18-29 years who had recovered from COVID-19. The rearrangement joins TRBV6-5 to TRBJ1-5; D is uncertain. Specimen: PBMCs or T cells enriched from blood (not recorded which). The CDR3 DNA reads TGTGCCAGCAGTTACGGCAGATATCAGCCCCAGCATTTT. The encoded protein is CASSYGRYQPQHF.